Below, 27 T cell receptor beta chains from the same sample are listed, as sequenced in a study of cytomegalovirus exposure and HLA in healthy donors (dated by TCRdb to about 2017). The library was prepared using the immunoSEQ multiplex PCR assay. For the multiplex PCR, a mixture combining 60 forward primers for TCR Vbeta segments and 13 reverse primers for TCR Jbeta segments was used. In TCRdb, the immuneACCESS table is reduced to in-frame sequences with V and J assigned. These tables do not hold every clone; where another copy was compared, an unresolved V gene accounts for under half, and the others remain unexplained. Counted in this sample were 110,000 to 150,000 clones; around three quarters of them appeared once. 2.1% of the sample lies in the top ten. Source material: PBMCs. These receptors were collected from an older woman in good health and CMV-seropositive.

The chain employs TRBV2 and TRBJ2-7; 9 nucleotides align to TRBD2. The CDR3 runs to 13 residues. J lost 7 bases, V lost 5 bases, and 6 bases had no gene match. The V gene's germline CDR1 is SNHLY and CDR2 FYNNEI. CDR3 coding DNA: TGTGCCAGCAGTTCAGCGGGAGGATTTGAGCAGTACTTC. Translation gives CASSSAGGFEQYF.

The genes are TRBV6-1 and TRBJ1-1, with 7 bases fitting TRBD1. Germline lookup yields CDR1 MNHNS and CDR2 SASEGT. V shed 11 bases, J shed 1 base, and the junction held 7 bases outside the gene matches. This CDR3 region has 13 residues. CDR3 in amino acids: CAVYRGTNTEAFF. The CDR3 bases are TGTGCCGTCTACAGGGGAACGAACACTGAAGCTTTCTTT.

This clone was seen more than once but under ten times. As DNA, the CDR3 is TGTGCCAGCAGCGAGACGACAGGGCGGGCCTATGGCTACACCTTC. Amino acids: CASSETTGRAYGYTF. The chain combines TRBV9 with TRBJ1-2; 7 bases align to TRBD1. Germline values: CDR1 SGDLS, CDR2 YYNGEE. With 3 bases clipped from V and 4 bases from J, the junction kept 9 bases outside the gene matches. This CDR3 spans 15 amino acids.

This chain links TRBV19 with TRBJ2-2, with D perhaps TRBD2 (5 bases). V lost 1 base to trimming and J lost 4 bases, with 13 bases between them. CDR1 and CDR2 from the germline V gene are LNHDA and SQIVND (reference sequence). CDR3 length: 16 amino acids. The CDR3 DNA sequence: TGTGCCAGTAGTATAGGAAGGCTAGCAAGCACCGGGGAGCTGTTTTTT. Translating it yields CASSIGRLASTGELFF.

A single count supports this clone. CDR3 nucleotide sequence: TGTGCCAGTAGTATTGCGAGGGGGGCTTTCTTT. This gives the protein CASSIARGAFF. V usage is TRBV19 and J usage is TRBJ1-1, with D possibly matching TRBD1 (6 bases). V was trimmed by 3 bases and J by 11 bases, leaving 10 bases between them. CDR1 LNHDA and CDR2 SQIVND come from the germline V gene (reference sequence). The CDR3 runs 11 residues.

This clone turned up a few times. V usage is TRBV7-9 and J usage is TRBJ2-3, with unresolved D. Germline-derived CDR1 and CDR2 are SEHNR and FQNEAQ (reference sequence). The CDR3 is 14 residues long. Trimming shortened V by 2 bases and J by 1 base, and 7 bases separated the two germline ends. As DNA, the CDR3 is TGTGCCAGCAGCTTAATAGCAGGCACAGATACGCAGTATTTT. Translation: CASSLIAGTDTQYF.

This rearrangement joins TRBV6-5 to TRBJ1-5; no clear D. V shed 9 bases and J shed 4 bases, with 7 bases lying between them. The CDR3 has 11 residues. Germline V lookup: CDR1 MNHEY, CDR2 SVGAGI. The CDR3 sequence is CASGVNQPQHF. CDR3 bases: TGTGCCAGTGGAGTTAATCAGCCCCAGCATTTT.

The chain has TRBV6-1 and TRBJ1-2, with 8 bases lining up with TRBD1. CDR1 MNHNS and CDR2 SASEGT come from the germline V gene. V was pared by 3 bases and J by 7 bases, with 10 bases of the junction left unmatched. The length of the CDR3 is 15 residues. CDR3 nucleotide sequence: TGTGCCAGCAGTGATACCGACAGGGGATGGGGTGGCTACACCTTC. Translation gives CASSDTDRGWGGYTF.

This chain uses TRBV28 with TRBJ1-1, with D perhaps TRBD1 (6 bases). Germline lookup yields CDR1 MDHEN and CDR2 SYDVKM. The V end lost 2 bases, the J end lost 1 base, and 11 bases lay between the germline ends. CDR3 length equals 15 residues. CDR3 sequence (DNA): TGTGCCAGCAGTTTAGCGGGGGCCCAGAACACTGAAGCTTTCTTT. Its translation: CASSLAGAQNTEAFF. Filled out from reference TRBV28 and TRBJ1-1, the complete variable domain reads DVKVTQSSRYLVKRTGEKVFLECVQDMDHENMFWYRQDPGLGLRLIYFSYDVKMKEKGDIPEGYSVSREKKERFSLILESASTNQTSMYLCASSLAGAQNTEAFFGQGTRLTVV.

The CDR3 protein is CASSPPGNGANVLTF. CDR3 DNA sequence: TGTGCCAGCAGCCCCCCGGGGAATGGGGCCAACGTCCTGACTTTC. This rearrangement joins TRBV28 to TRBJ2-6, with D maybe TRBD2 (5 bases). The CDR3 is 15 residues long. The germline gives CDR1 MDHEN, CDR2 SYDVKM. With 6 bases removed from V and 3 bases from J, the gap between germline ends came to 12 bases.

CDR3 sequence reads: CASSERGGGSRETQYF. CDR3 DNA sequence: TGCGCCAGCAGTGAGAGGGGAGGCGGGAGCCGGGAGACCCAGTACTTC. The chain has TRBV10-2 and TRBJ2-5; 7 bases fit TRBD2. Germline V gene lookup returns CDR1 WSHSY and CDR2 SAAADI. The CDR3 is made up of 16 amino acids. J gave up 5 bases and V 2 bases, and 11 bases lay outside the gene matches.

The gene calls are TRBV19 and TRBJ1-2, with TRBD1 identical over 8 bases. Germline V CDR1 and CDR2: LNHDA, SQIVND (reference sequence). After removal of 3 bases from V and 10 bases from J, the junction contained 4 bases not matched to a gene. The CDR3 extends over 12 amino acids. CDR3 in DNA: TGTGCCAGTAGTATGGCAGGGGGCGCCTACACCTTC. It yields the protein CASSMAGGAYTF.

The table lists this clone with a count of one. This chain uses TRBV5-1 with TRBJ2-7, with TRBD2 matching 9 bases. The CDR3 is 15 amino acids. The germline CDR1 and CDR2 sequences are SGHRS and YFSETQ. The trim removed 7 bases at V and 6 bases at J, leaving 14 bases unmatched. This CDR3 is CASCAGSGSTREQYF. The DNA of the CDR3 is TGCGCCAGCTGTGCAGGTAGCGGGAGCACGCGCGAGCAGTACTTC.

The chain has TRBV30 and TRBJ1-1; D unclear. The ends were cut back, 3 bases at V and 6 bases at J, with 11 bases in the middle. The germline V gene encodes CDR1 GTSNPN and CDR2 SVGIG (reference sequence). This CDR3 spans 12 amino acids. The CDR3 bases are TGTGCCTGGAGACCAGGCCTCGCTGAAGCTTTCTTT. Its protein product is CAWRPGLAEAFF.

This clone was detected a few times. The V gene is TRBV12-5, the J gene TRBJ1-5; the D gene is possibly TRBD1 (6 bases). This CDR3 contains 15 residues. Looked up from germline, CDR1 is LGHNT and CDR2 is FRNRAP. V was clipped by 5 bases and J by 4 bases, with 15 bases between them. Here the CDR3 DNA reads TGTGCTAGTGGTCCCGGGACAAAGCCTAATCAGCCCCAGCATTTT. Translated: CASGPGTKPNQPQHF.

The chain links TRBV10-3 to TRBJ2-4; 14 bases agree with TRBD2. Trimming at V came to 6 bases and at J to 5 bases, leaving 3 bases not matched to a gene. There are 15 residues in the CDR3. CDR1 is ENHRY, CDR2 SYGVKD, per germline. This CDR3 is CAISGLAGGENIQYF. CDR3 nucleotide sequence: TGTGCCATCAGCGGACTAGCGGGAGGCGAAAACATTCAGTACTTC.

This clone was counted a few times. This chain links TRBV28 with TRBJ2-7; TRBD2 aligns across 7 bases. This CDR3 is 14 amino acids long. Germline V gene data show CDR1 as MDHEN and CDR2 as SYDVKM. J was trimmed by 4 bases and V by 6 bases; bases with no gene match: 9. As DNA, the CDR3 is TGTGCCAGCAGGGGTGGCGGGGGACGGTACGAGCAGTACTTC. It encodes CASRGGGGRYEQYF.

This chain links TRBV9 with TRBJ1-1, with D perhaps matching TRBD1 (5 bases). In germline, CDR1 is SGDLS, CDR2 YYNGEE. The length of the CDR3 is 14 residues. V was shortened by 2 bases and J by 1 base, with 9 bases between the two germline ends. The CDR3 loop reads CASSVGATNTEAFF. The CDR3 nucleotides read TGTGCCAGCAGCGTTGGGGCAACGAACACTGAAGCTTTCTTT.

This clone was detected only a few times. This chain uses TRBV7-9 with TRBJ2-3; 11 bases are shared with TRBD1. Trimming cost V 2 bases and J 6 bases; bases outside gene matches: 10. This CDR3 contains 17 residues. Germline V gene lookup returns CDR1 SEHNR and CDR2 FQNEAQ (reference sequence). As DNA, the CDR3 is TGTGCCAGCAGCTTACCGGGACAGGGGGGACCCACGGATACGCAGTATTTT. Encoded protein: CASSLPGQGGPTDTQYF.

The genes are TRBV6-5 and TRBJ1-1; 9 bases fit TRBD1. The CDR3 covers 15 residues. Looked up from germline, CDR1 is MNHEY and CDR2 is SVGAGI. The V gene end was trimmed by 5 bases and the J gene end by 4 bases; junction bases not matched to a gene: 8. CDR3 amino acids: CASSIDRGIGTEAFF. CDR3 in DNA: TGTGCCAGCAGTATCGACAGGGGGATAGGCACTGAAGCTTTCTTT.

The chain combines TRBV29-1 with TRBJ2-1; perhaps TRBD2 as D (6 bases). Trimming took 7 bases from V and 4 from J, leaving 14 bases between them. Germline V gene sequence: CDR1 SQVTM, CDR2 ANQGSEA. This CDR3 is 13 amino acids long. Here the CDR3 DNA reads TGCAGCGCCGGCCGGGAGTGGTACAATGAGCAGTTCTTC. Its translation: CSAGREWYNEQFF.

V is TRBV29-1 and J is TRBJ2-3; 9 bases map to TRBD2. Per the germline V gene, CDR1 is SQVTM and CDR2 is ANQGSEA. This CDR3 is built from 14 residues. The V segment lost 6 bases and the J segment 4 bases; nucleotides outside the gene matches: 8. CDR3 bases: TGCAGCGTCAACCCAGGACTAGCGTCAGATACGCAGTATTTT. Translating it yields CSVNPGLASDTQYF.

The V gene is TRBV12-5, the J gene TRBJ2-7; 12 bases are shared with TRBD1. The trim removed 1 base at V and 5 bases at J, leaving 6 bases unmatched. Germline V CDR1 and CDR2: LGHNT, FRNRAP. There are 16 residues in the CDR3. In DNA, the CDR3 is TGTGCTAGTGGTTTGGAAGTAGGGACAGGGGGCAACGAGCAGTACTTC. This gives the protein CASGLEVGTGGNEQYF. The entire variable domain, with the rest obtained from reference TRBV12-5 and TRBJ2-7, is as follows: DARVTQTPRHKVTEMGQEVTMRCQPILGHNTVFWYRQTMMQGLELLAYFRNRAPLDDSGMPKDRFSAEMPDATLATLKIQPSEPRDSAVYFCASGLEVGTGGNEQYFGPGTRLTVT.

The chain links TRBV28 to TRBJ2-5, with D possibly being TRBD2 (5 bases). The V gene's germline CDR1 is MDHEN and CDR2 SYDVKM. V gave up 1 base and J gave up 4 bases, with 7 bases separating them. The CDR3 spans 13 residues. In DNA, the CDR3 is TGTGCCAGCAGTTTATACCGGGGAGAGACCCAGTACTTC. Translated: CASSLYRGETQYF.

This clone appeared a few times. The genes are TRBV5-1 and TRBJ2-3, with a tentative D call TRBD2 (6 bases). The V end was cut by 0 bases, the J end by 5 bases, with 13 bases between. The V gene's germline CDR1 is SGHRS and CDR2 YFSETQ. The length of the CDR3 is 15 residues. The CDR3 DNA follows: TGCGCCAGCAGCTTGGGAGCGGGTGTTGGAGATACGCAGTATTTT. Its translation: CASSLGAGVGDTQYF.

The chain is built from TRBV7-9 and TRBJ1-2; the match to TRBD1 covers 8 bases. The trim removed 1 base at V and 4 bases at J, leaving 5 bases unmatched. Germline CDR1 is SEHNR and CDR2 is FQNEAQ (reference sequence). This CDR3 spans 15 amino acids. CDR3 DNA: TGTGCCAGCAGCTTAGGACAGGGGTTGGGCTATGGCTACACCTTC. This sequence encodes CASSLGQGLGYGYTF.

The chain employs TRBV5-4 and TRBJ1-4; possible D gene TRBD1, 5 bases. Germline V lookup: CDR1 SGHNT, CDR2 YYREEE (reference sequence). The CDR3 consists of 14 residues. V lost 3 bases, J lost 4 bases, and 10 bases lay in between. This chain's CDR3 is CASSSGGFNEKLFF. As DNA, the CDR3 is TGTGCCAGCAGCTCGGGGGGGTTTAATGAAAAACTGTTTTTT.